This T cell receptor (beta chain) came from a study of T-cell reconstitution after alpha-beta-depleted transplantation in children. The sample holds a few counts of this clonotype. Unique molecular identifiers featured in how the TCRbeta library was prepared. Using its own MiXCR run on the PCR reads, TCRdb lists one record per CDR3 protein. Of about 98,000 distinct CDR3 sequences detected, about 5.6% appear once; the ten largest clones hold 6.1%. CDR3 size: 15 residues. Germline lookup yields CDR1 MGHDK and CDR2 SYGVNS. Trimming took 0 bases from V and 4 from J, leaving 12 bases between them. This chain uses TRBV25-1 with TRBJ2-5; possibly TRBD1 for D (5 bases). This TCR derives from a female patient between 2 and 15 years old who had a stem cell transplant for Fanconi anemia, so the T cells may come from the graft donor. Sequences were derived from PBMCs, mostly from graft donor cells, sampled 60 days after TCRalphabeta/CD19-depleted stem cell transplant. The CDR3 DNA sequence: TGTGCCAGCAGTGAATATGAAGGGGTTAGAGAGACCCAGTACTTC. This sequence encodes CASSEYEGVRETQYF.